The T cell receptor beta chain described here comes from a study of blood T cell repertoires in COVID-19. Original data processing: Researchers report that nucleated cell counts were estimated from reference gene primer amplification. The protocol was immunoSEQ multiplex PCR, while the TCRdb copy is restricted to in-frame clones and leaves out a portion. That table supplies the V and J calls and clone size; D and trimming were determined from the DNA. The table records about 280,000 clones, 85% to 90% of them present only once. The TCR comes from a woman aged 25 to 39 with COVID-19, enrolled during active disease. The sample taken for sequencing was peripheral blood.

CDR3 nucleotide sequence: TGTGCCTGGAGTCCTATCGGGACAGGGAATCAGCCCCAGCATTTT. It codes for CAWSPIGTGNQPQHF. The rearrangement uses TRBV30 and TRBJ1-5; 9 bases are shared with TRBD1. The CDR3 extends over 15 amino acids. Trimming took 2 bases from V and 4 from J; bases not matched to a gene: 6. The germline gives CDR1 GTSNPN, CDR2 SVGIG (reference sequence). Filled out from reference TRBV30 and TRBJ1-5, the complete variable domain reads SQTIHQWPATLVQPVGSPLSLECTVEGTSNPNLYWYRQAAGRGLQLLFYSVGIGQISSEVPQNLSASRPQDRQFILSSKKLLLSDSGFYLCAWSPIGTGNQPQHFGDGTRLSIL.